This T cell receptor beta chain was observed in a study of T cell responses to AZD1222 COVID-19 vaccine. The data were produced by immunoSEQ multiplex PCR, yet TCRdb's version contains in-frame clones alone and is incomplete. In the table there are around 91,000 clones, 90% to 95% of which are singletons. The CDR3 is made up of 15 amino acids. Trimming stripped 5 bases from V and 2 bases from J, with 15 bases between. CDR1 and CDR2 (germline): KGHSH, LQKENI. Sequenced material: peripheral blood, taken 28 days after the second AZD1222 dose. The chain joins TRBV18 to TRBJ1-1; perhaps TRBD1 as D (6 bases). This sequence originates from an adult who received the AZD1222 COVID-19 vaccine. DNA for the CDR3: TGTGCCAGCTCATCAGGACAGACCCTAAACACTGAAGCTTTCTTT. Translated: CASSSGQTLNTEAFF.